The next 2 T cell receptor beta chains were all read from a single sample in a study of T cell repertoires in cytomegalovirus infection (dated by TCRdb to between 2018 and 2021). Their antigen targets remain unknown. The sequencer was an Illumina HiSeq 1500. TCRdb trimmed public reads at Q25 via fastp, called clones via MiXCR and kept in-frame beta chains. A single entry per CDR3 protein holds the most common genes and DNA from its merged rows. The sample table lists some 100,000 distinct CDR3 sequences, around 29% of them with a count of one. The ten largest clonotypes hold roughly 81% of the sample. The sample's treatment or condition label, in plain terms: in vitro stimulation with specific CMV peptide epitopes to enrich CMV-specific T cells. The source material was CD8+ T cells from cultured PBMCs, sampled from culture after CMV antigen stimulation. The receptors were sampled from a human donor in good health (CMV status not recorded). Some clones in this sample may be carry-over from other donors' samples.

This clonotype showed up many times. The chain uses TRBV7-9 and TRBJ2-3; the D gene is possibly TRBD2 (5 bases). The V end was cut by 5 bases, the J end by 3 bases, with 18 bases between. Germline V CDR1 and CDR2: SEHNR, FQNEAQ (reference sequence). The CDR3 covers 16 residues. Here the CDR3 DNA reads TGTGCCAGCAGCCCAACTCGCGAGGGATGGACAGATACGCAGTATTTT. It yields the protein CASSPTREGWTDTQYF. Variable domain in full (rest from reference TRBV7-9 and TRBJ2-3): DTGVSQNPRHKITKRGQNVTFRCDPISEHNRLYWYRQTLGQGPEFLTYFQNEAQLEKSRLLSDRFSAERPKGSFSTLEIQRTEQGDSAMYLCASSPTREGWTDTQYFGPGTRLTVL.

Concerning this clonotype: Since a much larger clone is just one base distant, this may be a read error. V is TRBV11-2 and J is TRBJ2-7; tentative D call: TRBD1 (6 bases). Germline V gene sequence: CDR1 SGHAT, CDR2 FQNNGV. The CDR3 loop spans 16 amino acids. The chain's CDR3 is CASNLTGTSDSYEQYF. The CDR3 region has the DNA TGTGCCAGCAACTTAACCGGGACATCGGACTCCTACGAGCAGTACTTC.